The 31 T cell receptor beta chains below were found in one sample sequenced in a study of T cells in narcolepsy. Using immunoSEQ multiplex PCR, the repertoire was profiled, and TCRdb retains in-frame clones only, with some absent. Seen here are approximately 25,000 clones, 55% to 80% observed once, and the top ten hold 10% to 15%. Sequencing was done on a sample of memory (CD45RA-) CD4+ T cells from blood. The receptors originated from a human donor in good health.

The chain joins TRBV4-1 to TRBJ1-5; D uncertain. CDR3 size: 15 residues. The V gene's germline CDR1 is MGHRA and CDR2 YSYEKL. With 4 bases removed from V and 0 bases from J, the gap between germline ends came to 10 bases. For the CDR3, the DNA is TGCGCCAGCAGCCCGACCGATACTAGCAATCAGCCCCAGCATTTT. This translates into CASSPTDTSNQPQHF.

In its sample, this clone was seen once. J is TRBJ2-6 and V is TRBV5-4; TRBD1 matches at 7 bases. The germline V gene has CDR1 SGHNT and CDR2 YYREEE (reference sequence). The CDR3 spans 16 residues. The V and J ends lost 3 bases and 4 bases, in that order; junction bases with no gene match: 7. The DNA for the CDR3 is TGTGCCAGCAGCTCGACAGGGCTGGGAGGGGCCAACGTCCTGACTTTC. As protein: CASSSTGLGGANVLTF.

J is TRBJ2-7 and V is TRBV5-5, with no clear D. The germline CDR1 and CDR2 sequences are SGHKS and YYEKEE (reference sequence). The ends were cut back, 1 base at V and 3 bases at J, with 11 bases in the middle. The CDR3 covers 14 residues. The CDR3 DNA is TGTGCCAGCAGCTTGTTACCTGGGAACTACGAGCAGTACTTC. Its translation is CASSLLPGNYEQYF.

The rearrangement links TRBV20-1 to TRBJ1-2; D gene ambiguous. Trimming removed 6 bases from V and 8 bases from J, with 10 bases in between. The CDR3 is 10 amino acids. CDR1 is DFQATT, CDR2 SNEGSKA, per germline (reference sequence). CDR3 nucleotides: TGCAGTGCGCCTGGCTGGGGCTACACCTTC. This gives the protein CSAPGWGYTF.

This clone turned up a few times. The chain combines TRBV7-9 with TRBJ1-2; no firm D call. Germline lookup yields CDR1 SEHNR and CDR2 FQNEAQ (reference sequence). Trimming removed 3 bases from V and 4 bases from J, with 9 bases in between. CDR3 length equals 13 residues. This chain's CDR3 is CASSLGLSYGYTF. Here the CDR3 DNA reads TGTGCCAGCAGCTTGGGTTTATCCTATGGCTACACCTTC.

The CDR3 is CATSRDQRQTEAFF. In DNA, the CDR3 is TGTGCCACCAGCAGAGATCAGAGACAAACTGAAGCTTTCTTT. The chain links TRBV15 to TRBJ1-1; D is undetermined. The CDR3 is 14 residues long. Germline lookup yields CDR1 LNHNV and CDR2 YYDKDF (reference sequence). Trimming removed 0 bases from V and 5 bases from J, with 10 bases in between.

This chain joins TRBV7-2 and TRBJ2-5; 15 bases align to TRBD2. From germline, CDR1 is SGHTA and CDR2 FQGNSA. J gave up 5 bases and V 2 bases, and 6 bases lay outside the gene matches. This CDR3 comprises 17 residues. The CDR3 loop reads CASSLRTSGGAWETQYF. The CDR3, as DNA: TGTGCCAGCAGCTTAAGGACTAGCGGGGGGGCCTGGGAGACCCAGTACTTC.

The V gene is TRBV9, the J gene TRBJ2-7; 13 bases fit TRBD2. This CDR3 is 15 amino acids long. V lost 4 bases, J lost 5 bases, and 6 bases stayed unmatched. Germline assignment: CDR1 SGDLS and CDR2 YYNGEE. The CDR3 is CASSKTSGRAHEQYF. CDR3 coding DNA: TGTGCCAGCAGCAAAACTAGCGGGAGGGCCCACGAGCAGTACTTC.

CDR3 sequence (DNA): TGCGCCAGCAGCCAAGATCAGGGGACAGACTATGGCTACACCTTC. This sequence encodes CASSQDQGTDYGYTF. The chain carries TRBV4-1 and TRBJ1-2, with TRBD1 matching 7 bases. This CDR3 region has 15 residues. The germline V gene has CDR1 MGHRA and CDR2 YSYEKL. The V segment lost 0 bases and the J segment 3 bases; nucleotides outside the gene matches: 4.

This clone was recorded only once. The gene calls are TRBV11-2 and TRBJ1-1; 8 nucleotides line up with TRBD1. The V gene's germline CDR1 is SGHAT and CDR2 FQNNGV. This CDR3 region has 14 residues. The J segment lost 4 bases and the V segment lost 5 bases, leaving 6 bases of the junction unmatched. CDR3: CASSPGQGGTEAFF. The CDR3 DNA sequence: TGTGCCAGCAGCCCAGGACAGGGAGGCACTGAAGCTTTCTTT.

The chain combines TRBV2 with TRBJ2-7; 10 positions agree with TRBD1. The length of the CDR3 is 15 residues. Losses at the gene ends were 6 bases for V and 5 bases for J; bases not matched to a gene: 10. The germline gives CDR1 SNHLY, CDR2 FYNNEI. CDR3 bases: TGTGCCAGCAGGCGGGACAGGGGCCTCCCGAACGAGCAGTACTTC. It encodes CASRRDRGLPNEQYF.

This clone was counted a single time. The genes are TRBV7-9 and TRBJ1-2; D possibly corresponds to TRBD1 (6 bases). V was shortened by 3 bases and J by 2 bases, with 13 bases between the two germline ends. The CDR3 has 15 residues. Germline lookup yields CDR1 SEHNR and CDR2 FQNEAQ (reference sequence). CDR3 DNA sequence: TGTGCCAGCAGCTTGGACAGTTTGCACAACTATGGCTACACCTTC. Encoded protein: CASSLDSLHNYGYTF.

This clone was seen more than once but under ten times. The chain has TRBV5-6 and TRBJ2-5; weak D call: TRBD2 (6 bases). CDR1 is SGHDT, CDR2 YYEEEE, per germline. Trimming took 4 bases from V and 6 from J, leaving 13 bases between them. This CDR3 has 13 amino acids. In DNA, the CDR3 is TGTGCCAGCAGCCCGGACGGGGGAAAGACCCAGTACTTC. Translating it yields CASSPDGGKTQYF.

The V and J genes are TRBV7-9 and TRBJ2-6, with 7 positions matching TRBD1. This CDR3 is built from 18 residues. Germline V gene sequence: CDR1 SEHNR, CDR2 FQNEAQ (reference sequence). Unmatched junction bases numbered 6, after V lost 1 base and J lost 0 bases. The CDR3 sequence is CASSLGQGRVSGANVLTF. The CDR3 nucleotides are TGTGCCAGCAGCTTAGGACAGGGTAGAGTCTCTGGGGCCAACGTCCTGACTTTC.

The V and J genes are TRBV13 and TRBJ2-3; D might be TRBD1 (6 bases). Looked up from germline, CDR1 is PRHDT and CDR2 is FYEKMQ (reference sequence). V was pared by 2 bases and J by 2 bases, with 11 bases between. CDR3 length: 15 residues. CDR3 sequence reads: CASSLRWGLTDTQYF. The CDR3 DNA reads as TGTGCCAGCAGCTTAAGGTGGGGGCTCACAGATACGCAGTATTTT.

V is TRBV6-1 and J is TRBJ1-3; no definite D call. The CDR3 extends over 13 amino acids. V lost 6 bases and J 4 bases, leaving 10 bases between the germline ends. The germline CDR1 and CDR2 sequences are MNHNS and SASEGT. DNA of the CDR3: TGTGCCAGCAGCCGGGAGGTCGGAAACACCATATATTTT. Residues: CASSREVGNTIYF.

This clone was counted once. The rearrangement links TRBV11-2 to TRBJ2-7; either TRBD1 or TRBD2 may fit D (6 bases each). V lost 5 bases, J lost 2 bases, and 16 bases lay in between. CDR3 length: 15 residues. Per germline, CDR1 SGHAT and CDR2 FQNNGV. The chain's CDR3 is CASSQEGDTPYEQYF. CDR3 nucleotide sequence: TGTGCCAGCAGCCAGGAGGGGGACACTCCCTACGAGCAGTACTTC.

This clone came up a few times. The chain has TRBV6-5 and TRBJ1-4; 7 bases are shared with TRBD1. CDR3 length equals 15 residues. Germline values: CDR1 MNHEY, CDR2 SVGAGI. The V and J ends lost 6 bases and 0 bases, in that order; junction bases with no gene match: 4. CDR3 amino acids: CASRGGSTTNEKLFF. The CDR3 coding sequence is TGTGCCAGCAGAGGGGGCAGTACAACTAATGAAAAACTGTTTTTT.

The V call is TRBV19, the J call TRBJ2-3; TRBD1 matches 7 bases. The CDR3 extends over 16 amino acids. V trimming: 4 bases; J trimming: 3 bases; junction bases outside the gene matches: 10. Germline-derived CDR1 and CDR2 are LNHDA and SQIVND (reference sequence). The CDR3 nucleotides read TGTGCCAGTAGTACCGAGACAGGGCTCGGGACAGATACGCAGTATTTT. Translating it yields CASSTETGLGTDTQYF.

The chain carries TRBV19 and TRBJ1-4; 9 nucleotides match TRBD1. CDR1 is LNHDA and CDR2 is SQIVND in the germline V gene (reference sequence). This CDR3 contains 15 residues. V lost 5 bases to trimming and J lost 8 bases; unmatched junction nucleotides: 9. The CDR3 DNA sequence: TGTGCCAGTAGTCCCTCCGGGACAGGGACCGAAAAACTGTTTTTT. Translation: CASSPSGTGTEKLFF.

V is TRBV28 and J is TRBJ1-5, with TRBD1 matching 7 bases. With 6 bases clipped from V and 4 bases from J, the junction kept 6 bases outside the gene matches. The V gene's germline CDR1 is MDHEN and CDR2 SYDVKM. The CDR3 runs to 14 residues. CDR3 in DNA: TGTGCCAGCAGCCTGGGACAGAGAAATCAGCCCCAGCATTTT. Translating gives CASSLGQRNQPQHF.

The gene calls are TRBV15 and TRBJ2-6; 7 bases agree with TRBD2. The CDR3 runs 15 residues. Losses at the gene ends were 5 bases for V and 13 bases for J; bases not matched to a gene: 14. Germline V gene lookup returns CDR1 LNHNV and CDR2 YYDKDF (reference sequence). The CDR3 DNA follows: TGTGCCACCAGCTCCCAGAGAGCGGGGTTGGAGGTCCTGACTTTC. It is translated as CATSSQRAGLEVLTF.

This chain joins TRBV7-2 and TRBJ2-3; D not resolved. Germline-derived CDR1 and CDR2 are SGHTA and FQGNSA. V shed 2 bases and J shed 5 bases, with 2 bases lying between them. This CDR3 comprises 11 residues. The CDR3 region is CASSLKDTQYF. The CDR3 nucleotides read TGTGCCAGCAGCTTAAAAGATACGCAGTATTTT. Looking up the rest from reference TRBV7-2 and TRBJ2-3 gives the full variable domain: GAGVSQSPSNKVTEKGKDVELRCDPISGHTALYWYRQSLGQGLEFLIYFQGNSAPDKSGLPSDRFSAERTGGSVSTLTIQRTQQEDSAVYLCASSLKDTQYFGPGTRLTVL.

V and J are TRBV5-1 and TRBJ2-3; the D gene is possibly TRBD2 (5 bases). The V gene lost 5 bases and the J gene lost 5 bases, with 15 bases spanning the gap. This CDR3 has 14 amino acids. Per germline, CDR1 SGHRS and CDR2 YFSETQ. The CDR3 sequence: CASRRVPEKDTQYF. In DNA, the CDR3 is TGCGCCAGCAGGCGGGTCCCAGAGAAAGATACGCAGTATTTT.

Here the CDR3 reads CASSHTGTGVPDTQYF. CDR3 nucleotides: TGCGCCAGCAGCCATACCGGGACAGGGGTCCCAGATACGCAGTATTTT. The V and J genes are TRBV4-3 and TRBJ2-3; TRBD1 aligns across 10 bases. Germline trimming cut 3 bases from V and 4 bases from J; bases unmatched to any gene: 7. The germline CDR1 and CDR2 sequences are LGHNA and YSLEER. CDR3 length: 16 amino acids.

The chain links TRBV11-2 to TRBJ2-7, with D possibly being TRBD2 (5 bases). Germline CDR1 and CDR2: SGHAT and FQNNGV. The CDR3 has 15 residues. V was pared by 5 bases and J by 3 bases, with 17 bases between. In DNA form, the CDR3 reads TGTGCCAGCAGCGAGGACTTTCCTCCAAACTACGAGCAGTACTTC. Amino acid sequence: CASSEDFPPNYEQYF.

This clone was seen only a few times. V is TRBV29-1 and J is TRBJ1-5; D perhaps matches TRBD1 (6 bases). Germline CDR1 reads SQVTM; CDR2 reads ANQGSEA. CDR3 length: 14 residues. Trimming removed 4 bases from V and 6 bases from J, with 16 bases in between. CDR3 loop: CSVACWGRVQPQHF. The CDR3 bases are TGCAGCGTTGCCTGCTGGGGGCGCGTTCAGCCCCAGCATTTT.

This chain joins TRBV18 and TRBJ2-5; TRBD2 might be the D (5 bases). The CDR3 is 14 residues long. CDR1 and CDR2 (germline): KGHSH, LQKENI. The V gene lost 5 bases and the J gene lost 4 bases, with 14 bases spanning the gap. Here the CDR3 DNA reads TGTGCCAGCTCATCGACAACCGAGGGAGAGACCCAGTACTTC. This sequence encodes CASSSTTEGETQYF.

This chain's CDR3 is CASSQDPINYGYTF. CDR3 DNA: TGCGCCAGCAGCCAAGATCCTATTAACTATGGCTACACCTTC. The chain employs TRBV4-1 and TRBJ1-2; D gene uncertain. Trimming removed 0 bases from V and 1 base from J, with 6 bases in between. The CDR3 is 14 amino acids. CDR1 is MGHRA and CDR2 is YSYEKL in the germline V gene.

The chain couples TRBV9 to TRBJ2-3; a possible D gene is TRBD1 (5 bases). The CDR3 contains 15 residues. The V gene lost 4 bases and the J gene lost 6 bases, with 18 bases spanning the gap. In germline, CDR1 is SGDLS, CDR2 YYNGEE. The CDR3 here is CASSLGRASPDTQYF. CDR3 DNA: TGTGCCAGCAGCCTTGGCAGGGCCTCCCCCGATACGCAGTATTTT.

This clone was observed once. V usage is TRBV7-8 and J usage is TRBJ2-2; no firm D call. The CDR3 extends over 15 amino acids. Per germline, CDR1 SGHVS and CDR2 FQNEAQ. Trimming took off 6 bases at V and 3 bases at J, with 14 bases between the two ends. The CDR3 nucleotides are TGTGCCAGCAGTCCTCCGCGACTGTACACCGGGGAGCTGTTTTTT. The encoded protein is CASSPPRLYTGELFF. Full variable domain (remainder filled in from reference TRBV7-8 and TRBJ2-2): GAGVSQSPRYKVAKRGQDVALRCDPISGHVSLFWYQQALGQGPEFLTYFQNEAQLDKSGLPSDRFFAERPEGSVSTLKIQRTQQEDSAVYLCASSPPRLYTGELFFGEGSRLTVL.